Listed below are T cell receptor beta chains from one sample, sequenced in a study of human T cells and chemical hapten exposure. TCRdb re-called the RACE reads through MiXCR, storing one row per CDR3 protein. The table includes over 45,000 distinct CDR3 sequences, around 4.5% detected once. The sequenced material came from whole blood. The origin of the receptors is a female donor in good health. Some clones in this sample may be carry-over from other donors' samples. The conserved cysteine and the conserved F or W are not part of the CDR3 here. Not every row has a clone size; where given, it reads once, few, many or a size class.

j_call,v_call,clone_size,cdr3_aa
TRBJ2-3,TRBV28,many,ASSLSGGGVLTDTQY
TRBJ2-7,TRBV28,.,ASSSLSPYEQY
TRBJ1-3,TRBV9,few,ASSVANELGNTIY
TRBJ2-5,TRBV20-1,many,SAYNRGGQETQY
TRBJ2-7,TRBV20-1,many,SAVAGDYEQY
TRBJ2-1,TRBV11-3,many,ASSWRAGRNEQF
TRBJ2-3,TRBV5-1,many,ASSLGGPGTDTQY
TRBJ2-1,TRBV27,many,ASSFAGDNEQF
TRBJ1-1,TRBV19,many,ASSIVGASNTEAF
TRBJ2-7,TRBV20-1,many,SASSGGYSYEQY
TRBJ1-6,TRBV6-6,many,ASSVPGQGTSSYNSPLH
TRBJ2-2,TRBV7-9,.,ASSFDRDTGELF
TRBJ1-4,TRBV9,many,ASSGSTNEKLF
TRBJ1-1,TRBV5-1,many,ASSFGDGGTEAF
TRBJ2-3,TRBV20-1,many,SARVAGAAGRDTQY
TRBJ2-3,TRBV7-2,.,ASSLRSPGADTQY
TRBJ1-5,TRBV29-1,many,SVGQGGQPQH
TRBJ2-3,TRBV12-3/TRBV12-4,many,ASSRDGLAGGLTDTQY
TRBJ2-5,TRBV2,many,ASMARNQETQY
TRBJ2-1,TRBV9,few,ASSVERFSYNEQF
TRBJ1-6,TRBV7-8,many,ASSTRPGTGNGVSNSPLH
TRBJ1-1,TRBV4-2,many,ASRHGGRESTEAF
TRBJ2-1,TRBV6-2/TRBV6-3,.,ASSSPSIRGQFSYNEQF
TRBJ2-4,TRBV7-9,many,ASSPAGGPPEDIQY
TRBJ2-3,TRBV7-8,many,ASSFANSRDTDTQY
TRBJ2-1,TRBV29-1,many,SGDGGGVSYNEQF
TRBJ1-1,TRBV19,.,ASSRGHFTEAF
TRBJ2-7,TRBV24-1,.,ATSDPPFVGDAVPVDYEQY
TRBJ2-3,TRBV20-1,many,SASFGGTDTQY
TRBJ2-7,TRBV12-3/TRBV12-4,many,ASSLGRGQGAYEQY
TRBJ2-1,TRBV7-2,many,ASSPTRGVNEQF
TRBJ1-1,TRBV20-1,many,SASAGQATNTEAF
TRBJ2-1,TRBV7-3,many,ASSPTGLAIKDSSYNEQF
TRBJ2-2,TRBV7-9,many,ASNEGGNTGELF
TRBJ1-6,TRBV2,many,ASSEQGKDNSPLH
TRBJ1-5,TRBV9,many,ASSVGGLRNQPQH
TRBJ2-3,TRBV11-2,many,ASSLVGTSGTDTQY
TRBJ1-1,TRBV3-1,few,ASSRNPQGLLGTEAF
TRBJ2-3,TRBV6-2/TRBV6-3,many,ASSHAGTVTSYTQY
TRBJ2-1,TRBV5-8,few,ASTPNRAGLYNEQF
TRBJ2-7,TRBV6-1,many,ASSEKPGTGTYEQY
TRBJ2-3,TRBV6-5,many,ASSYGPTDTQY